Following are 10 T cell receptor beta chains from one sample sequenced in a study of post-analysis software for immune sequencing data. Study-level results: Patients used roughly five TRBV segments, including TRBV5-6, TRBV5-1 and TRBV20-1, more often than controls.

These receptors lack a known antigen. Included in the TCR beta cDNA libraries were unique molecular identifiers. TCRdb processed the PCR reads anew with MiXCR; each CDR3 protein has one entry. The sample has fewer than 850,000 distinct CDR3 sequences; just over 45% are singletons. Sample: blood. The receptors here all came from a girl between 10 and 17 years old with multiple sclerosis.

As regards this clonotype: The junction and the germline gene differ at one end; a read error may be behind it. The V gene is TRBV5-1, the J gene TRBJ2-1, with TRBD1 matching over 7 bases. From germline, CDR1 is SGHRS and CDR2 YFSETQ. The CDR3 loop spans 16 amino acids. The CDR3 region is CASSLEGQTSYNGQFF. The CDR3 bases are TGCGCCAGCAGCTTGGAGGGACAGACCTCCTACAATGGGCAGTTCTTC.

J is TRBJ2-1 and V is TRBV4-1, with D possibly TRBD2 on 6 matching bases. CDR1 MGHRA and CDR2 YSYEKL come from the germline V gene. The CDR3 contains 14 residues. Trimming left V 0 bases short and J 8 bases short, with 11 bases between. Written as DNA, the CDR3 is TGCGCCAGCAGCCAAGATCAGTCGGGGGATGAGCAGTTCTTC. It encodes CASSQDQSGDEQFF.

This clonotype was detected only a few times. V gene TRBV28 combines with J gene TRBJ1-1; 9 bases are a match to TRBD1. Germline V gives CDR1 MDHEN, CDR2 SYDVKM. The ends lost 3 bases at V and 2 bases at J; junction bases unmatched: 4. The CDR3 extends over 15 amino acids. This CDR3 reads CASSLRDRVNTEAFF. CDR3 in DNA: TGTGCCAGCAGTTTGCGGGACAGGGTAAACACTGAAGCTTTCTTT.

This chain joins TRBV27 and TRBJ1-2; 9 bases match TRBD1. The CDR3 covers 15 residues. V lost 2 bases and J lost 8; bases outside the gene matches: 9. CDR1 and CDR2 from the germline V gene are MNHEY and SMNVEV (reference sequence). The CDR3 is CASSLRAWTGEGYTF. The DNA of the CDR3 is TGTGCCAGCAGTTTAAGGGCCTGGACAGGGGAAGGCTACACCTTC.

This clonotype was detected ten times or more. V usage is TRBV7-2 and J usage is TRBJ2-4; maybe TRBD2 (7 bases). The DNA matches TRBJ2-7 better at its end, which makes the J call doubtful. CDR3 length equals 14 residues. Per germline, CDR1 SGHTA and CDR2 FQGNSA. The CDR3 region is CASSLAQGGGEQYF. CDR3 in DNA: TGTGCCAGCAGCTTAGCGCAGGGAGGGGGCGAGCAGTACTTC.

This clonotype appeared a few times. This chain connects TRBV2 to TRBJ1-2, with TRBD1 identical over 8 bases. CDR1 is SNHLY, CDR2 FYNNEI, per germline. CDR3 length equals 14 residues. Germline trimming cut 4 bases from V and 6 bases from J; bases unmatched to any gene: 7. The chain's CDR3 is CASSARDRRDGYTF. DNA of the CDR3: TGTGCCAGCAGTGCACGGGACAGGAGAGATGGCTACACCTTC. Variable domain in full (rest from reference TRBV2 and TRBJ1-2): EPEVTQTPSHQVTQMGQEVILRCVPISNHLYFYWYRQILGQKVEFLVSFYNNEISEKSEIFDDQFSVERPDGSNFTLKIRSTKLEDSAMYFCASSARDRRDGYTFGSGTRLTVV.

The chain joins TRBV7-2 to TRBJ1-2, with 8 positions matching TRBD1. J lost 2 bases, V lost 3 bases, and 8 bases had no gene match. Germline CDR1 and CDR2: SGHTA and FQGNSA. This CDR3 has 16 amino acids. CDR3 sequence reads: CASSLSGTGANYGYTF. As DNA, the CDR3 is TGTGCCAGCAGCTTGAGCGGGACAGGAGCCAACTATGGCTACACCTTC.

This chain links TRBV20-1 with TRBJ2-7; 11 bases agree with TRBD1. With V trimmed by 6 bases and J by 3 bases, 4 bases remained unmatched. This CDR3 has 13 amino acids. From germline, CDR1 is DFQATT and CDR2 SNEGSKA (reference sequence). The CDR3 region has the DNA TGCAGTGCCAAAGGGACAGGGGGCTACGAGCAGTACTTC. Translating it yields CSAKGTGGYEQYF.

This chain uses TRBV9 with TRBJ2-3; D gene unclear. The CDR3 extends over 13 amino acids. Germline CDR1 is SGDLS and CDR2 is YYNGEE. The V and J ends lost 3 bases and 0 bases respectively, with 5 bases between them. The CDR3 DNA is TGTGCCAGCAGCGAAATCAGCACAGATACGCAGTATTTT. Its translation: CASSEISTDTQYF.

This clonotype has only a few counts. V and J are TRBV12-3 or TRBV12-4 and TRBJ2-1; 7 bases fit TRBD2. The CDR3 covers 17 residues. V shed 6 bases and J 5 bases; nucleotides not matched to a gene: 16. The CDR3 coding sequence is TGTGCCAGCAGCCAAAGGGCGGGGCTAGCGGAAGACAATGAGCAGTTCTTC. Translation gives CASSQRAGLAEDNEQFF.